These T cell receptor beta chains were read from a single sample in a study of T cell responses to AZD1222 COVID-19 vaccine. The protocol was immunoSEQ multiplex PCR, while the TCRdb copy is restricted to in-frame clones and leaves out a portion. The data contain around 19,000 clones, roughly 86% of them singletons. Sample: peripheral blood, taken 28 days after the second AZD1222 dose. These receptors were collected from an adult who received the AZD1222 COVID-19 vaccine. Each CDR3 is given with its conserved first and last residue. A D gene is named only where the DNA matches it firmly. Clone size is shown for a subset of rows, as once, few, many or a class of expanded clone.

TRBJ2-3 | TRBV4-1 | . | . | 17 | TGCGCCAGCAGCCAAGATAGTCTGGGAACCACCCAGTCGCCGCAGTATTTT | CASSQDSLGTTQSPQYF
TRBJ2-3 | TRBV7-9 | . | . | 12 | TGTGCCAGCAGCTTAGGCGCAGATACGCAGTATTTT | CASSLGADTQYF
TRBJ1-3 | TRBV28 | . | . | 15 | TGTGCCAGCAGTTTACAACAGCTCTCTGGAAACACCATATATTTT | CASSLQQLSGNTIYF
TRBJ1-2 | TRBV6-6 | . | TRBD1 | 13 | TGTGCCAGCAGCGTACGGGACAGGAATGGCTACACCTTC | CASSVRDRNGYTF
TRBJ1-1 | TRBV5-5 | . | TRBD1 | 15 | TGTGCCAGCAACCCACCGACAGGGACTGACACTGAAGCTTTCTTT | CASNPPTGTDTEAFF
TRBJ2-1 | TRBV9 | few | . | 13 | TGTGCCAGCAGCGTATCACCGCAGGGGGAGCAGTTCTTC | CASSVSPQGEQFF
TRBJ1-6 | TRBV7-8 | . | . | 13 | TGTGCCAGCAGCTTTAGAGATAGTACGGCCCTCCACTTT | CASSFRDSTALHF
TRBJ1-5 | TRBV27 | once | . | 12 | TGTGCCAGCTTAAGGAGGGGACAGCCCCAGCATTTT | CASLRRGQPQHF
TRBJ2-5 | TRBV19 | . | . | 13 | TGTGCCAGTAGTATAGTCCCAGGGGAGACCCAGTACTTC | CASSIVPGETQYF
TRBJ1-3 | TRBV7-2 | once | . | 15 | TGTGCCAGCAGCTCTACGCTTGTCATTGGAAACACCATATATTTT | CASSSTLVIGNTIYF
TRBJ2-2 | TRBV13 | . | TRBD2 | 16 | TGTGCCAGCAGCCTGGGACTAGCGGGGAACACCGGGGAGCTGTTTTTT | CASSLGLAGNTGELFF
TRBJ1-3 | TRBV12-3/TRBV12-4 | . | . | 13 | TGTGCCAGCAGCCTAGGGGGAACGAACACCATATATTTT | CASSLGGTNTIYF
TRBJ1-3 | TRBV4-1 | few | . | 13 | TGCGCCAGCAGCCAAGAGGAGAGAAACACCATATATTTT | CASSQEERNTIYF
TRBJ2-1 | TRBV21-1 | . | . | 16 | TGTGCCAGCAGCAGGGCCCATTGCCACAACCCCAATGAGCAGTTCTTC | CASSRAHCHNPNEQFF
TRBJ1-5 | TRBV18 | . | . | 14 | TGTGCCAGCTCACAGTCCCGGGAGGGTCAGCCCCAGCATTTT | CASSQSREGQPQHF
TRBJ2-2 | TRBV7-2 | . | . | 17 | TGTGCCAGCAGCTCCCAACGATCGACGGCGAACACCGGGGAGCTGTTTTTT | CASSSQRSTANTGELFF
TRBJ1-4 | TRBV9 | . | TRBD1 | 18 | TGTGCCAGCAGCGTTAGGACAGGGGTACTCTCAACTAATGAAAAACTGTTTTTT | CASSVRTGVLSTNEKLFF
TRBJ2-3 | TRBV5-1 | . | . | 13 | TGCGCCAGCAGCTCGACGGAGGGAGATACGCAGTATTTT | CASSSTEGDTQYF
TRBJ2-2 | TRBV14 | . | TRBD1 | 17 | TGTGCCAGCAGTCATTCAGTCCGGGACAGGGACTCCGGGGAGCTGTTTTTT | CASSHSVRDRDSGELFF
TRBJ1-5 | TRBV6-6 | . | . | 15 | TGTGCCAGCAGCCGCGGGGGGACATCCAATCAGCCCCAGCATTTT | CASSRGGTSNQPQHF
TRBJ2-2 | TRBV19 | . | TRBD2 | 16 | TGTGCCAGTACCGACCCGGGACTAGCTCGAACCGGGGAGCTGTTTTTT | CASTDPGLARTGELFF
TRBJ2-7 | TRBV7-9 | . | . | 15 | TGTGCCAGCAGCCCCAGGGGGAGGGGGGCCTACGAGCAGTACTTC | CASSPRGRGAYEQYF
TRBJ2-7 | TRBV5-4 | . | TRBD2 | 15 | TGTGCCAGCAGCGGGAAACTAGCGGGGGCCTACGAGCAGTACTTC | CASSGKLAGAYEQYF
TRBJ2-3 | TRBV11-2 | . | TRBD2 | 16 | TGTGCCAGCAGCCTCGGGACTAGCGGCGGCACAGATACGCAGTATTTT | CASSLGTSGGTDTQYF
TRBJ2-5 | TRBV18 | . | . | 13 | TGTGCCAGCTCACCAGCACGGCAAGAGACCCAGTACTTC | CASSPARQETQYF
TRBJ2-2 | TRBV2 | . | . | 14 | TGTGCCAGCCTAACTAGCCCGAACACCGGGGAGCTGTTTTTT | CASLTSPNTGELFF
TRBJ1-1 | TRBV5-1 | . | . | 14 | TGCGCCAGCAGCGTAAGAGGCCTTTCCCCGGCGGCTTTCTTT | CASSVRGLSPAAFF
TRBJ2-6 | TRBV27 | . | . | 16 | TGTGCCAGCAGTGGGTCAAGGTTGTCAGGGGCCAACGTCCTGACTTTC | CASSGSRLSGANVLTF
TRBJ2-7 | TRBV7-9 | . | . | 13 | TGTGCCAGCAGCGGGGGGACAGTCTACGAGCAGTACTTC | CASSGGTVYEQYF
TRBJ2-5 | TRBV27 | . | . | 15 | TGTGCCAGCAGTTTGACATTTAGGGCCCAAGAGACCCAGTACTTC | CASSLTFRAQETQYF
TRBJ1-6 | TRBV27 | . | TRBD1 | 15 | TGTGCCAGCAGTTTCGGCGGACAGGGCGAATCACCCCTCCACTTT | CASSFGGQGESPLHF
TRBJ2-7 | TRBV7-2 | . | . | 14 | TGTGCCAGCAGCCCCGCTGGCGGGATCTACGAGCAGTACTTC | CASSPAGGIYEQYF
TRBJ1-3 | TRBV19 | . | . | 15 | TGTGCCAGTAGATGGAGGGCCGAGGCTGGAAACACCATATATTTT | CASRWRAEAGNTIYF
TRBJ2-3 | TRBV6-5 | . | . | 16 | TGTGCCAGCAGTTACTCGTTTGGACAGCGCACAGATACGCAGTATTTT | CASSYSFGQRTDTQYF
TRBJ2-2 | TRBV5-6 | . | TRBD1 | 16 | TGTGCCAGCACCCCGGACAGGGGAGGGTACACCGGGGAGCTGTTTTTT | CASTPDRGGYTGELFF
TRBJ1-5 | TRBV19 | . | TRBD1 | 17 | TGTGCCAGTAGAATTGGGACAGTATTATACGGCAATCAGCCCCAGCATTTT | CASRIGTVLYGNQPQHF
TRBJ1-1 | TRBV3-1/TRBV3-2 | once | . | 14 | TGTGCCAGCAGCCAAGACGGCGAAGTCACTGAAGCTTTCTTT | CASSQDGEVTEAFF
TRBJ2-6 | TRBV7-9 | . | TRBD1 | 18 | TGTGCCAGCAGCGTAGGGAACTACAGGGGGACTGGGGCCAACGTCCTGACTTTC | CASSVGNYRGTGANVLTF
TRBJ1-4 | TRBV7-8 | . | TRBD1 | 16 | TGTGCCAGCAGCTACCGCCGGGACAGGGTTTCTTCTCCCCTGTTTTTT | CASSYRRDRVSSPLFF
TRBJ1-1 | TRBV19 | . | . | 14 | TGTGCCAGTAGGACACCCGGGAGAAGTACTGAAGCTTTCTTT | CASRTPGRSTEAFF
TRBJ1-5 | TRBV6-5 | few | TRBD1 | 15 | TGTGCCAGCATCAGCGGACAGGGGTGGAATCAGCCCCAGCATTTT | CASISGQGWNQPQHF
TRBJ2-1 | TRBV2 | . | TRBD2 | 13 | TGTGCCAGCACCACTAGCGGGAACAATGAGCAGTTCTTC | CASTTSGNNEQFF
TRBJ2-2 | TRBV19 | . | TRBD2 | 15 | TGTGCCAGTAGTATGTCCGGGGGGGAAACCGGGGAGCTGTTTTTT | CASSMSGGETGELFF
TRBJ2-7 | TRBV7-9 | . | . | 15 | TGTGCCAGCAGCCCCCGTGGCAGGGGCGCCTACGAGCAGTACTTC | CASSPRGRGAYEQYF
TRBJ2-5 | TRBV14 | . | . | 15 | TGTGCCAGCAGCCAAGGACTTCAGAGGGTGGAGACCCAGTACTTC | CASSQGLQRVETQYF
TRBJ2-7 | TRBV9 | once | TRBD2 | 14 | TGTGCCAGCAGCGGTACTAGCGGGAGTATGCAGCAGTACTTC | CASSGTSGSMQQYF
TRBJ2-7 | TRBV2 | . | . | 13 | TGTGCCAGCAGTGAAGCGCTTCGGGACGAGCAGTACTTC | CASSEALRDEQYF
TRBJ2-7 | TRBV9 | . | TRBD1 | 16 | TGTGCCAGCAGCGCCCACCGGGGACAGGGGGCTTACGAGCAGTACTTC | CASSAHRGQGAYEQYF
TRBJ1-5 | TRBV15 | . | . | 15 | TGTGCCACCAGGAATCATGGGTCTGGCAATCAGCCCCAGCATTTT | CATRNHGSGNQPQHF
TRBJ2-1 | TRBV5-1 | . | . | 15 | TGCGCCAGCAGCTTGGGTTCCATGGACTACAATGAGCAGTTCTTC | CASSLGSMDYNEQFF
TRBJ2-7 | TRBV6-2/TRBV6-3 | . | TRBD2 | 15 | TGTGCCAGCAGCCCGCTAGCTCCCCGGGGGGACGAGCAGTACTTC | CASSPLAPRGDEQYF
TRBJ2-5 | TRBV27 | few | . | 18 | TGTGCCATCCTCCGAGACTCCGGGACAAATCCCCAAATGGAGACCCAGTACTTC | CAILRDSGTNPQMETQYF
TRBJ1-2 | TRBV6-5 | . | . | 13 | TGTGCCAGCAGTTACCAACAGAGCTATGGCTACACCTTC | CASSYQQSYGYTF
TRBJ2-1 | TRBV19 | once | TRBD2 | 13 | TGTGCCAGTGGGACTAGCGGGAACAATGAGCAGTTCTTC | CASGTSGNNEQFF
TRBJ2-3 | TRBV6-5 | . | . | 13 | TGTGCCAGCAGGCAGGGTGGCGCAGATACGCAGTATTTT | CASRQGGADTQYF
TRBJ2-6 | TRBV12-5 | . | . | 15 | TGTGCTAGTGGTTTGGCCCAATCTGGGGCCAACGTCCTGACTTTC | CASGLAQSGANVLTF
TRBJ1-1 | TRBV4-1 | . | . | 18 | TGCGCCAGCAGCCAAGATAAGAGGGGTGCTTACCGGAACACTGAAGCTTTCTTT | CASSQDKRGAYRNTEAFF
TRBJ2-7 | TRBV27 | . | . | 16 | TGTGCCAGCAGTCTTCTCCCCGGGACGGGTCTGAGTGAGCAGTACTTC | CASSLLPGTGLSEQYF
TRBJ2-2 | TRBV5-1 | . | . | 15 | TGCGCCAGCAGCCTGAGGATGGGGGCCACCGGGGAGCTGTTTTTT | CASSLRMGATGELFF